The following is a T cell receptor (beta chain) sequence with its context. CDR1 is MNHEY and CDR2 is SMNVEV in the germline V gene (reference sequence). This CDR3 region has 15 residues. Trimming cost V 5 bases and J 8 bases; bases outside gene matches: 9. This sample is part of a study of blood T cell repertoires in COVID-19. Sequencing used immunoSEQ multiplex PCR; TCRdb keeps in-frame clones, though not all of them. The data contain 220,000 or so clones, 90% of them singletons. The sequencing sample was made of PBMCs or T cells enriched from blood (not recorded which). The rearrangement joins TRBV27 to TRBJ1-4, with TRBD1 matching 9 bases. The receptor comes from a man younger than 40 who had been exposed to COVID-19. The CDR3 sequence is CASSPYRGLREKLFF. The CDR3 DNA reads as TGTGCCAGCAGTCCCTACAGGGGGCTTCGGGAAAAACTGTTTTTT.